This T cell receptor (beta chain) emerged from a study of blood T cells in healthy people across ages. The table lists this clonotype with many counts. Its specificity is unknown. A second 7 to 11 cycle PCR used barcoded and J-beta primers. TCRdb called the 5' RACE reads again in MiXCR, with one record for every CDR3 protein. The repertoire holds 750,000 to 950,000 distinct CDR3 sequences, with 25% to 35% as singletons. General observations from the study: Both naive CD4+ cell counts and diversity were greater in long-lived donors than in aged donors.

The sample also formed part of further work on T cells of mothers and their children.

The sample comprised blood. The source is a middle-aged woman in good health.

Here the CDR3 reads CASSVAGSTDTQYF. Here the CDR3 DNA reads TGTGCCAGCAGCGTAGCGGGAAGCACAGATACGCAGTATTTT. The rearrangement joins TRBV9 to TRBJ2-3; the D gene is possibly TRBD2 (5 bases). CDR3 size: 14 residues. The V end was cut by 0 bases, the J end by 0 bases, with 5 bases between. Germline V lookup: CDR1 SGDLS, CDR2 YYNGEE.